This T cell receptor (beta chain) derives from a study of blood T cell repertoires in COVID-19. This CDR3 is built from 16 residues. Germline CDR1 reads MNHNS; CDR2 reads SASEGT. Trimming left V 1 base short and J 6 bases short, with 16 bases between. Assay: immunoSEQ multiplex PCR; the TCRdb copy retains only in-frame clones and omits some. Of 150,000 to 180,000 clones detected, 60% to 85% appear once; the ten largest clones hold under 2%. Sequenced material: peripheral blood. This TCR was sampled from an elderly man with acute or convalescent COVID-19. The chain recombines TRBV6-1 with TRBJ2-1; maybe TRBD1 (5 bases). The CDR3 coding sequence is TGTGCCAGCAGTGAAGTGAAGGGGAAAACGAGCAATGAGCAGTTCTTC. Translation gives CASSEVKGKTSNEQFF.